These T cell receptor beta chains were read from a single sample in a study of regulatory T cells in long-lasting Graves disease. TCRdb recomputed calls from the multiplex PCR reads with MiXCR, one row per CDR3 protein. The repertoire consists of almost 450,000 distinct CDR3 sequences, with about 15% occurring once and the leading ten covering about 11%. These same data were also listed under a study on T cells in Graves' hyperthyroidism and ophthalmopathy.

The sequenced sample was peripheral blood mononuclear cells (PBMCs), obtained at new diagnosis, from a patient treated with antithyroid drugs. Every receptor here comes from a woman aged 25 to 39 with Graves disease. Each CDR3 is given with its conserved first and last residue.

V gene,CDR3 protein
TRBV6-2/TRBV6-3,CASSSPSTGHEQFF
TRBV20-1,CSASFSLAGELFF
TRBV6-2/TRBV6-3,CASSIDGETQYF
TRBV2,CASSGPRVFNIQYF
TRBV20-1,CSARWLAGNIQYF
TRBV6-2/TRBV6-3,CASSYSGAVVKNIQYF
TRBV7-8,CASSLGGGNQPQHF
TRBV11-2,CASSIRLKDEKLFF
TRBV7-9,CASSFDAGAEGYTF
TRBV12-3/TRBV12-4,CASSFWGIGAEAFF
TRBV7-9,CASSRRAGGPLHYEQYF
TRBV11-3,CASSLDPNSREQYF
TRBV3-1,CASSQEISNQPQHF
TRBV6-5,CASSYYNSNYGYTF
TRBV28,CASSLFVTSGRTYTQYF
TRBV28,CASRADRLAGGPVKTQYF
TRBV27,CASSPRGSGYGYTF
TRBV6-2/TRBV6-3,CASSRPGQEGTGELFF
TRBV6-1,CASRSIAGDTGELFF
TRBV3-1,CASSQASRTYEQYF
TRBV11-2,CASSAAGTQIGQFF
TRBV6-5,CASSYQTVEPGQFF
TRBV20-1,CSARGPVQGSVIF
TRBV13,CASSGDSGREETQYF
TRBV6-2/TRBV6-3,CASSWTPSGTSGGSTDTQYF
TRBV27,CASGRIETQYF
TRBV7-9,CASSLGQGTGETQYF
TRBV18,CASSPNRDGFTEAFF
TRBV7-2,CASSLIAGPYEQYF
TRBV20-1,CSARDSGRGWGDEQFF
TRBV6-2/TRBV6-3,CASSYSRGFTEAFF
TRBV20-1,CSARDPWTSEDEQFF